Listed below are T cell receptor beta chains from one sample, sequenced in a study of CD8+ T cells in alopecia areata. Data came from immunoSEQ multiplex PCR; TCRdb stores just in-frame clones and leaves some out. The repertoire holds approximately 180,000 clones, with roughly 60% as singletons. The source material was CD4+ T cells sorted from blood, sampled at week 24, from a patient treated with tofacitinib. The receptors here all came from a human donor with alopecia areata. The conserved cysteine and the conserved F or W are not part of the CDR3 here.

TRBV27	ASSLSRTGQETQY
TRBV14	ASSQGEAAGYT
TRBV30	AWSFDRGPQPQH
TRBV5-1	ASSPGLAGPGELF
TRBV4-1	ASSQPLRDTEAF
TRBV21-1	ASSKALVNQPQH
TRBV29-1	SDRGQNGGYEQF
TRBV27	ASSLRQGGQPQH
TRBV5-4	ASSLGGNTEAF
TRBV19	ASSFPKGPSPNTGELF
TRBV30	AWTPGTGGAF
TRBV7-2	ASSQRGGISPLH
TRBV27	ASSPMDRPKAY
TRBV27	ASSLRQSTDTQY
TRBV9	ASSVMDRENTEAF
TRBV6-1	ASSAGAQGETQY
TRBV5-6	ASSLAGGGQPQH
TRBV7-2	ASSLAGGKGTQY
TRBV2	ASSERRGSFTEQF
TRBV20-1	SAKLNTEAF
TRBV7-2	ASSLGVMNTEAF
TRBV30	AWSTGASTDTQY
TRBV5-1	ASSYVTTNTGELF
TRBV30	AWSVVGKNTGELF
TRBV30	ACLGGQGAISPVNTEAF
TRBV6-1	ASSTSGYTDTQY
TRBV2	ASSVDVANYGYT
TRBV5-1	ASSPGRSNTGELF
TRBV5-1	ASSLDLGQGVEQY
TRBV29-1	SVGTGVDYT